The clone carrying this T cell receptor beta chain was detected once. A read error may be the cause here, since a much bigger clone is one base away. The same CDR3 is also encoded by other DNA sequences in this sample. Looked up from germline, CDR1 is LNHDA and CDR2 is SQIVND (reference sequence). The V segment lost 5 bases and the J segment 5 bases; nucleotides outside the gene matches: 4. The CDR3 consists of 14 residues. The source of the sample is a study of blood T cell repertoires in COVID-19. Study-wide context: Specimens from acute and convalescent COVID-19 originated in the United States, Italy and Spain. PBMCs, B-cell-depleted T cells, or T cells provided the cDNA or gDNA that made up the material.

Methods used by the authors: Reference gene primer amplification in the assay estimated nucleated cell counts. Clones were read by immunoSEQ multiplex PCR, and TCRdb kept only the in-frame ones, dropping some. That table supplies the V and J calls and clone size; D and trimming were determined from the DNA. The table lists about 170,000 clones, about four fifths of them singletons, with about 8.4% in the top ten. This rearrangement joins TRBV19 to TRBJ1-1; 11 positions match TRBD1. The TCR comes from a woman in her 70s with acute or convalescent COVID-19. The material sequenced was peripheral blood. In DNA form, the CDR3 reads TGTGCCAGTAGTCTCGGGACAGGGGGGACTGAAGCTTTCTTT. Protein: CASSLGTGGTEAFF.